A single sample gave rise to the 13 T cell receptor beta chains below, sequenced in a study of blood T cell repertoires in COVID-19. TCRdb's copy holds only in-frame clones and misses some; the assay was immunoSEQ multiplex PCR. The sample lists fewer than 120,000 clones, approximately 68% seen once, with around 8% in the top ten. Sequenced input: peripheral blood. All receptors come from an older woman with acute or convalescent COVID-19.

Only one count was recorded for this clone. V is TRBV7-7 and J is TRBJ1-1; TRBD1 aligns across 7 bases. Per germline, CDR1 SSHAT and CDR2 FNYEAQ (reference sequence). CDR3 length equals 13 residues. Trimming removed 3 bases from V and 5 bases from J; junction bases left unmatched: 3. The CDR3 loop reads CASSLNRGTEAFF. Written as DNA, the CDR3 is TGTGCCAGCAGCTTGAACAGGGGAACTGAAGCTTTCTTT. The full variable domain, completed using reference TRBV7-7 and TRBJ1-1, is GAGVSQSPRYKVTKRGQDVTLRCDPISSHATLYWYQQALGQGPEFLTYFNYEAQPDKSGLPSDRFSAERPEGSISTLTIQRTEQRDSAMYRCASSLNRGTEAFFGQGTRLTVV.

The chain combines TRBV28 with TRBJ1-2; 8 nucleotides match TRBD1. The germline gives CDR1 MDHEN, CDR2 SYDVKM. The CDR3 is 15 residues long. The ends lost 6 bases at V and 4 bases at J; junction bases unmatched: 10. The CDR3 DNA reads as TGTGCCAGCAGCTCGGACAGGGCTTTTAGCTATGGCTACACCTTC. Its translation: CASSSDRAFSYGYTF.

V gene TRBV11-1 combines with J gene TRBJ2-6, with 7 bases fitting TRBD1. V was pared by 4 bases and J by 0 bases, with 3 bases of the junction left unmatched. From germline, CDR1 is SGHAT and CDR2 FQDESV (reference sequence). The CDR3 is made up of 16 amino acids. CDR3 sequence reads: CASSYNRGSGANVLTF. The CDR3 bases are TGTGCCAGCAGCTATAACAGGGGCTCTGGGGCCAACGTCCTGACTTTC.

The chain has TRBV3-1 (or the pseudogene TRBV3-2) and TRBJ2-3; TRBD2 might be the D (6 bases). CDR1 is LGHDT and CDR2 is YNNKEL in the germline V gene (reference sequence). CDR3 length equals 15 residues. V lost 5 bases and J lost 1, with 13 bases in between. The CDR3 DNA follows: TGTGCCAGCAGCTCTCGACTAGGTGGCACAGATACGCAGTATTTT. Its translation: CASSSRLGGTDTQYF.

V and J are TRBV2 and TRBJ1-1; D remains unclear. The ends were cut back, 5 bases at V and 5 bases at J, with 12 bases in the middle. Germline V gene lookup returns CDR1 SNHLY and CDR2 FYNNEI. The CDR3 has 13 residues. CDR3 region: CASSSVGKTEAFF. CDR3 DNA sequence: TGTGCCAGCAGTTCGGTCGGGAAAACTGAAGCTTTCTTT.

The V and J genes are TRBV7-8 and TRBJ2-7; possible D gene TRBD2, 5 bases. V lost 6 bases to trimming and J lost 5 bases, with 23 bases between them. Germline CDR1 reads SGHVS; CDR2 reads FQNEAQ. The CDR3 spans 16 residues. The CDR3 region is CASSFMWFGIRNEQYF. The CDR3 bases are TGTGCCAGCAGTTTTATGTGGTTCGGGATTCGAAACGAGCAGTACTTC.

The chain joins TRBV5-1 to TRBJ1-1; 7 nucleotides match TRBD1. In germline, CDR1 is SGHRS, CDR2 YFSETQ. The V segment lost 6 bases and the J segment 2 bases; nucleotides outside the gene matches: 4. The CDR3 runs to 13 residues. In nucleotides, the CDR3 is TGCGCCAGCACCCGACAGGGAAACACTGAAGCTTTCTTT. Residues: CASTRQGNTEAFF.

This clone was counted only a few times. The chain links TRBV30 to TRBJ1-2; D is perhaps TRBD1 (5 bases). The V and J ends lost 2 bases and 8 bases respectively, with 18 bases between them. Germline CDR1 and CDR2: GTSNPN and SVGIG (reference sequence). CDR3 size: 14 residues. The CDR3 sequence: CAWSYGGTGEGYTF. In nucleotides, the CDR3 is TGTGCCTGGAGTTACGGAGGGACCGGGGAAGGCTACACCTTC.

The rearrangement uses TRBV6-5 and TRBJ1-2; perhaps TRBD1 as D (6 bases). V lost 8 bases and J 8 bases, leaving 18 bases between the germline ends. This CDR3 comprises 13 residues. Germline assignment: CDR1 MNHEY and CDR2 SVGAGI. The CDR3, as DNA: TGTGCCAGCTTATCAGGGGATTCGTGGGGCTACACCTTC. Translation: CASLSGDSWGYTF.

This clone has only a few counts. This chain links TRBV24-1 with TRBJ1-5; D is ambiguous. CDR1 KGHDR and CDR2 SFDVKD come from the germline V gene. CDR3 length: 14 residues. The V end lost 3 bases, the J end lost 6 bases, and 11 bases lay between the germline ends. CDR3 residues: CATSDEWGVQPQHF. CDR3 DNA: TGTGCCACCAGTGATGAGTGGGGAGTTCAGCCCCAGCATTTT.

This clone turned up a few times. The V call is TRBV7-2, the J call TRBJ1-2; TRBD1 is a possible D gene (5 bases). From germline, CDR1 is SGHTA and CDR2 FQGNSA. This CDR3 region has 14 residues. V lost 5 bases and J 0 bases, leaving 10 bases between the germline ends. The CDR3 coding sequence is TGTGCCAGCAGCGAGGACACAACTAACTATGGCTACACCTTC. Its protein product is CASSEDTTNYGYTF.

This clone was seen only once. This rearrangement joins TRBV24-1 to TRBJ2-2; possible D gene TRBD2, 6 bases. Germline V lookup: CDR1 KGHDR, CDR2 SFDVKD. The V gene lost 1 base and the J gene lost 1 base, with 15 bases spanning the gap. The CDR3 totals 18 residues. DNA of the CDR3: TGTGCCACCAGTGATTTAGTACGGGACGGGGGGAACACCGGGGAGCTGTTTTTT. Translated: CATSDLVRDGGNTGELFF.

The J gene is TRBJ1-1, the V gene TRBV10-3, with D maybe TRBD1 (5 bases). V lost 7 bases, J lost 0 bases, and 9 bases lay in between. This CDR3 comprises 13 residues. Germline CDR1 ENHRY, CDR2 SYGVKD. CDR3 protein: CAITQGLNTEAFF. CDR3 bases: TGTGCCATCACTCAGGGATTGAACACTGAAGCTTTCTTT.